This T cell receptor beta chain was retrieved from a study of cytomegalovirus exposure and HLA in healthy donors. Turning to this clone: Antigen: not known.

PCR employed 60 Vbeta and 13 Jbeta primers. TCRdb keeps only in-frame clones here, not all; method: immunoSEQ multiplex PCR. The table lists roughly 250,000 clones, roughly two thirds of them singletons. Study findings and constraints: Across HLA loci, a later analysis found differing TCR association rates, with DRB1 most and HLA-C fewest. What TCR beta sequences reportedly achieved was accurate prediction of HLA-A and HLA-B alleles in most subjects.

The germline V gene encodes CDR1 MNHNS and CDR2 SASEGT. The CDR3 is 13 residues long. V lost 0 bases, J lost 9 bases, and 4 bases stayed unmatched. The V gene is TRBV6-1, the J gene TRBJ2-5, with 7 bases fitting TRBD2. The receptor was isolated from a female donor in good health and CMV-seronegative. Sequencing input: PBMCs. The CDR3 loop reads CASSEALRGAQYF. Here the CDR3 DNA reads TGTGCCAGCAGTGAAGCGCTACGGGGGGCCCAGTACTTC.